This T cell receptor (beta chain) was identified during a study of shared clonotypes between healthy human individuals. Study results and limitations: Clonotypes that were shared across four donors made up approximately 5.1% of naive CD4 clonotypes.

The CD4+ fraction was divided into a CD45RA+ naive subset and a CD45RA-negative memory subset. Note on this clone: Its target is unknown.

For sorted subsets, about 0.2 ug DNA per replicate equaled 30,000 or so T cell genomes. Sequencing used immunoSEQ multiplex PCR; TCRdb keeps in-frame clones, though not all of them. The table records a few million clones, approximately 94% of them present only once. The length of the CDR3 is 19 residues. The germline gives CDR1 LGHNA, CDR2 YNFKEQ. V lost 0 bases to trimming and J lost 0 bases, with 20 bases between them. The sequence was obtained from a young man in good health. Source material: naive CD4+ T cells sorted from blood. Subset of the sample: CD45RA+ positively selected. The rearrangement uses TRBV4-2 and TRBJ1-2; D is unclear. DNA for the CDR3: TGTGCCAGCAGCCAAGAAGGTTGGCAGTTCGAAGACACTAACTATGGCTACACCTTC. Its translation: CASSQEGWQFEDTNYGYTF.